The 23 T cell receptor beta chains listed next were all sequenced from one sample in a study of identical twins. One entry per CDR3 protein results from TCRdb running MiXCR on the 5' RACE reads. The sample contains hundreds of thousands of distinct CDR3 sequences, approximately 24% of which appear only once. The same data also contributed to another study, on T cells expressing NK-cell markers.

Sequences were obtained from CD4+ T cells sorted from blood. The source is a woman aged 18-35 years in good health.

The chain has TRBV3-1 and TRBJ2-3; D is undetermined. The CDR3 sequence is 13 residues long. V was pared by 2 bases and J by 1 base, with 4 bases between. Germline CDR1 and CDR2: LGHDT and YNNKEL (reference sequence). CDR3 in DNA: TGTGCCAGCAGCCAACTCGGCACAGATACGCAGTATTTT. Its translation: CASSQLGTDTQYF.

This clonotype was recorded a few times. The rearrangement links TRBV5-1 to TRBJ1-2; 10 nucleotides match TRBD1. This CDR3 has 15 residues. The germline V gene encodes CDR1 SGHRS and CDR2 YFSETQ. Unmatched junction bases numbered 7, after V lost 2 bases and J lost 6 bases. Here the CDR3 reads CASSLTGTGVDGYTF. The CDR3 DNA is TGCGCCAGCAGCTTAACCGGGACAGGGGTTGATGGCTACACCTTC.

This chain's CDR3 is CATSDPTSGRAHEQFF. As DNA, the CDR3 is TGTGCCACCAGTGACCCCACTAGCGGGAGGGCCCATGAGCAGTTCTTC. V gene TRBV24-1 combines with J gene TRBJ2-1; 13 bases match TRBD2. The CDR3 covers 16 residues. Germline V lookup: CDR1 KGHDR, CDR2 SFDVKD. Trimming at V came to 4 bases and at J to 8 bases, leaving 7 bases not matched to a gene.

CDR3 nucleotide sequence: TGCGCCAGCAGTCCTGGACCTTTCAAGGGAGAGACCCAGTACTTC. It specifies CASSPGPFKGETQYF. The rearrangement links TRBV4-3 to TRBJ2-5; D not certain. Germline-derived CDR1 and CDR2 are LGHNA and YSLEER. V dropped 6 bases and J dropped 4 bases, with 18 bases sitting between them. The CDR3 extends over 15 amino acids.

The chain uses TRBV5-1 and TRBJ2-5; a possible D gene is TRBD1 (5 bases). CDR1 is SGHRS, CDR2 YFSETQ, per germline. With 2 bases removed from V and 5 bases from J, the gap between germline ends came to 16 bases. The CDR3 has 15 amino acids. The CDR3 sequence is CASSFTGAVEETQYF. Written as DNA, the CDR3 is TGCGCCAGCAGCTTTACTGGGGCGGTTGAGGAGACCCAGTACTTC.

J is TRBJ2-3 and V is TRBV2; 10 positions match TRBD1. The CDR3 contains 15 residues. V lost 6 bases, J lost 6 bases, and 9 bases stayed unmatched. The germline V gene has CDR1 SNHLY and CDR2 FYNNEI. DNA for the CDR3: TGTGCCAGCAGCATTCAGACAGGGGGCTTGGATACGCAGTATTTT. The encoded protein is CASSIQTGGLDTQYF.

CDR3 region: CASMGGTKNIQYF. CDR3 DNA: TGTGCCAGCATGGGCGGGACCAAAAACATTCAGTACTTC. V usage is TRBV6-6 and J usage is TRBJ2-4; D is possibly TRBD2 (6 bases). The germline V gene encodes CDR1 MNHNY and CDR2 SVGAGI (reference sequence). Trimming took 7 bases from V and 2 from J, leaving 9 bases between them. CDR3 length: 13 amino acids.

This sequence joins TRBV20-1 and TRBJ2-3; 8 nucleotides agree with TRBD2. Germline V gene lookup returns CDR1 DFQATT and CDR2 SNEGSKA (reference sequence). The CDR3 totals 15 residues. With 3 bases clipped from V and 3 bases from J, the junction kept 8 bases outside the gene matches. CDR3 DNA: TGCAGTGCTAGGATCCTCCGGGAGGGTACAGATACGCAGTATTTT. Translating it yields CSARILREGTDTQYF.

The CDR3 sequence: CASSLIGPYNEQFF. Written as DNA, the CDR3 is TGTGCCAGCAGCTTAATCGGGCCGTACAATGAGCAGTTCTTC. The chain couples TRBV7-3 to TRBJ2-1; no clear D. Trimming left V 1 base short and J 4 bases short, with 8 bases between. CDR1 and CDR2 (germline): SGHTA, FQGTGA. This CDR3 spans 14 amino acids.

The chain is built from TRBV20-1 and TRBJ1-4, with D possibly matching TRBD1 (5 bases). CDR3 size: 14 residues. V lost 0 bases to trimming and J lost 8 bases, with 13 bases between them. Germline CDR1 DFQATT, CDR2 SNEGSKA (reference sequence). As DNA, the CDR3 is TGCAGTGCTAGAGATATGCAGGGACGGGAAAAACTGTTTTTT. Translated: CSARDMQGREKLFF.

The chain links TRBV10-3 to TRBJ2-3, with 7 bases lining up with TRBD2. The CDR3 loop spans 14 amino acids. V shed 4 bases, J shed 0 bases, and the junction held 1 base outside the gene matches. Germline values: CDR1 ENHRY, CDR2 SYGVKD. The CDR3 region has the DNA TGTGCCATCAGTGGCGGGGGAAGCACAGATACGCAGTATTTT. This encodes CAISGGGSTDTQYF.

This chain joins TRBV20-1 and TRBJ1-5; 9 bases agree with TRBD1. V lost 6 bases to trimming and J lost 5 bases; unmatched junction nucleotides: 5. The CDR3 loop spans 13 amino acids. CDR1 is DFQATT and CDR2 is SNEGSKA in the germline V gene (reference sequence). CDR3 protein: CSAKRQGDQPQHF. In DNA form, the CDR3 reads TGCAGTGCCAAGCGACAGGGGGATCAGCCCCAGCATTTT.

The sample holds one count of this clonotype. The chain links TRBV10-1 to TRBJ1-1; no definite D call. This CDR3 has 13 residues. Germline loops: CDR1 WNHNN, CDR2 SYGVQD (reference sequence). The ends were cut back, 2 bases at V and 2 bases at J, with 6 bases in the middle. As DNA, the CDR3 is TGCGCCAGCAGTGAGCGGGTTAACACTGAAGCTTTCTTT. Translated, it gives CASSERVNTEAFF.

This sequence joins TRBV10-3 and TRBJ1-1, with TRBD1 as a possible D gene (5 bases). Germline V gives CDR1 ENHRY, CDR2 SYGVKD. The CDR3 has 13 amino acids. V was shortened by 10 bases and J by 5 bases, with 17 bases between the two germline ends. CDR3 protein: CATGVGESTEAFF. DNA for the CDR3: TGTGCCACGGGGGTGGGCGAGAGTACTGAAGCTTTCTTT.

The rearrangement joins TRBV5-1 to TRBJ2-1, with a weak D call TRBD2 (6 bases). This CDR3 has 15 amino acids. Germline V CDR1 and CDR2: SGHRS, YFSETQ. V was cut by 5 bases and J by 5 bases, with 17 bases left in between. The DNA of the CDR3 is TGCGCCAGCAGGGGGACGGCGGGGATCGACAATGAGCAGTTCTTC. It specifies CASRGTAGIDNEQFF.

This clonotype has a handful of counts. CDR3 DNA: TGTGCCAGCAGCGTAGTGGCGACCCCCTACAATGAGCAGTTCTTC. Translating it yields CASSVVATPYNEQFF. The chain employs TRBV9 and TRBJ2-1; D unresolved. The germline V and J ends were trimmed by 0 bases and 2 bases, with 9 bases remaining between them. The length of the CDR3 is 15 residues. Per the germline V gene, CDR1 is SGDLS and CDR2 is YYNGEE. Supplemented by reference TRBV9 and TRBJ2-1, the full variable domain reads DSGVTQTPKHLITATGQRVTLRCSPRSGDLSVYWYQQSLDQGLQFLIQYYNGEERAKGNILERFSAQQFPDLHSELNLSSLELGDSALYFCASSVVATPYNEQFFGPGTRLTVL.

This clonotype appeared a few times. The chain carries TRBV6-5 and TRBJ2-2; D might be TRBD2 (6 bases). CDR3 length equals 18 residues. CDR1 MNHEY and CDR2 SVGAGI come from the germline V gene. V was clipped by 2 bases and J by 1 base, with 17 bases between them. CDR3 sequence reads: CASSYARSGTQNTGELFF. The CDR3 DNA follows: TGTGCCAGCAGTTACGCCCGGTCCGGGACTCAGAACACCGGGGAGCTGTTTTTT.

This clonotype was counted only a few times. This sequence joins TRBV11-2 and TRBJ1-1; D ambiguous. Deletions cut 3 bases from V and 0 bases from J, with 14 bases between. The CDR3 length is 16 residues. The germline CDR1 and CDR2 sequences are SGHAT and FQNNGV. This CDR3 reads CASSLRRIRMNTEAFF. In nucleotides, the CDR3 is TGTGCCAGCAGCTTGAGGAGGATCCGCATGAACACTGAAGCTTTCTTT.

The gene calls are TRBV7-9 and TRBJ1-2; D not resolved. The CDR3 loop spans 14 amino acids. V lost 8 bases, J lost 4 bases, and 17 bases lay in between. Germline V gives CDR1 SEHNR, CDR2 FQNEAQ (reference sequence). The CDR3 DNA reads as TGTGCCAGCGCCCCCGGGGATCGAGGCTATGGCTACACCTTC. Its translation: CASAPGDRGYGYTF.

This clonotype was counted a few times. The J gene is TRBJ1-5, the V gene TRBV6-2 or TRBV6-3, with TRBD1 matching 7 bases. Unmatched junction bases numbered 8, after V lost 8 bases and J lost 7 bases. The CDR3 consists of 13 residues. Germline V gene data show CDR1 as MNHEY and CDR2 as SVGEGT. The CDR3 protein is CASETGNQQPQHF. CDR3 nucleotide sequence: TGTGCCAGCGAGACAGGGAATCAGCAGCCCCAGCATTTT.

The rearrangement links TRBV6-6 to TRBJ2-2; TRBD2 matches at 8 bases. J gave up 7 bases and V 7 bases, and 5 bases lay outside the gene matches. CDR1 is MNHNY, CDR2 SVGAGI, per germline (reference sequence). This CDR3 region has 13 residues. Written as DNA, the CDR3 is TGTGCCAGCACTACTAGCGGTCGCGGGGAGCTGTTTTTT. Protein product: CASTTSGRGELFF.

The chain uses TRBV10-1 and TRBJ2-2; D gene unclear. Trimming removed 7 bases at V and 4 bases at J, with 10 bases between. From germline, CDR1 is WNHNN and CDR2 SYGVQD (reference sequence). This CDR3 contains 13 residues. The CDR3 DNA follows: TGCGCCAGCACCAGCTCCACCACCGGGGAGCTGTTTTTT. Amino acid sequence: CASTSSTTGELFF.

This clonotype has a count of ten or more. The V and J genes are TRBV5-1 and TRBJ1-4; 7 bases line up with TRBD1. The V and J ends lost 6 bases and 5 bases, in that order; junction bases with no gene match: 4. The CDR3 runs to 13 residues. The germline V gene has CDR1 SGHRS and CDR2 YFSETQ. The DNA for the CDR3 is TGCGCCAGCAAGGAGACAGGGAATGAAAAACTGTTTTTT. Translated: CASKETGNEKLFF. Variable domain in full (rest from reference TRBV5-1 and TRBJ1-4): KAGVTQTPRYLIKTRGQQVTLSCSPISGHRSVSWYQQTPGQGLQFLFEYFSETQRNKGNFPGRFSGRQFSNSRSEMNVSTLELGDSALYLCASKETGNEKLFFGSGTQLSVL.